This T cell receptor beta chain appears in the sequencing data of a study of blood T cells in healthy people across ages (dated by TCRdb to between 2014 and 2016). For the wider study: In model experiments, roughly one uniquely barcoded TCR beta cDNA molecule per two T cells was captured by template switching. The donors were divided into four age groups: young (average around 16 years), middle-aged (approximately 41), aged (roughly 66) and long-lived (82). The study measured age-related changes in TCR beta repertoire diversity using deep sequencing normalized with unique cDNA molecular identifiers. Donors of different ages were randomly distributed across sequencing lanes to avoid experimental bias. Using the same blood draw, the study looked at two additional independent replicas of 1 million unique cDNA reads for two donors, one aged 18 to 30 and the other aged 80 or older. Overall results and qualifications from the work: Donor CMV infection status was unknown, potentially confounding age-related changes in expanded clonotypes. Observed TCR beta diversity per million T cells fell roughly linearly with age, and a significant reduction was already apparent by age around 40. Since profiling was done on bulk unsorted PBMCs, naive and antigen-experienced compartments could not be conclusively compared. Compared with the aged group, more naive CD4+ T cells, fewer expanded clones and increased TCR diversity were shown by the long-lived group, suggesting age selection. The percentage of naive T cells measured by flow cytometry correlated strongly with observed TCR beta diversity. Total diversity estimates from one million sequenced T cells were considered lower bounds and underestimates.

The donors were roughly 39 Caucasian individuals from Russia, aged 6 to 90 years, who were systemically healthy. Around 10 milliliters of peripheral blood were drawn from each donor into EDTA-treated Vacutainer tubes. Ficoll-Paque density-gradient centrifugation was used to isolate PBMCs, with at least 6 million obtained per sample. Trizol reagent was used to extract total RNA from PBMCs, with at least 6 micrograms per sample. The percentages of naive CD45RAhigh/CD27high T cells were determined by flow cytometry on a PBMC aliquot from every donor. As to this clonotype: Its antigen specificity is not known. A read error may produce the germline difference seen at one junction end.

The receptor library was made with 5' RACE. Sequenced on an Illumina HiSeq 2500. A second about 6 to 11 cycle PCR used a sample-barcoded 5' primer and a J-beta primer mix. A template-switch 5' adaptor carrying 12 random nucleotides introduced a unique molecular identifier onto each TCR beta cDNA molecule. Each sample yielded at least 2.5 million CDR3-containing paired-end reads. All of the RNA was converted into first-strand cDNA using the Mint cDNA synthesis kit, with a TRBC-specific oligonucleotide serving as the primer. All cDNA was treated with uracil-DNA glycosylase and then went through a first 18-cycle PCR with the universal primers M1SS and BC2_uni_R. The original methods were these. For normalization, 1 million high-quality reads, each with a distinct molecular identifier, were randomly selected from each sample. Instead of being binned into consensus sequences, reads that shared molecular identifiers were thrown out. MiTCR, with a Q25 quality threshold and the strictest error-elimination algorithm, was used for CDR3 identification, clonotype clustering and error correction. A nonparametric unseen species model with Euler transformation was used to estimate lower-bound total TCR beta diversity. In TCRdb, the public reads were trimmed at Q25 with fastp and aligned with MiXCR, with productive beta chains retained. Entries that share a CDR3 protein sequence are merged under the most common genes and DNA. TCRdb assigned the V and J calls; the authors' analysis was not used. For this sample there are more than 700,000 distinct CDR3 sequences; about 53% appear just once. The ten largest clones add up to about two fifths of the sample.

Including the terminal cysteine and phenylalanine, the CDR3 comprises 14 residues. The read is trimmed to its CDR3 DNA, 42 bases read in frame from base 1. The germline V gene gives CDR1 as ENHRY and CDR2 as SYGVKD. This TCR was sampled from a man older than 75 in good health. The sequenced sample was blood. The sequence joins TRBV10-3 to TRBJ2-3, with the D gene not clear enough to name. The DNA sequence is TGTACCATCAGTCGTCTTCAGCCGGGTGATACGCAGTATTTT. Protein translation: CTISRLQPGDTQYF.